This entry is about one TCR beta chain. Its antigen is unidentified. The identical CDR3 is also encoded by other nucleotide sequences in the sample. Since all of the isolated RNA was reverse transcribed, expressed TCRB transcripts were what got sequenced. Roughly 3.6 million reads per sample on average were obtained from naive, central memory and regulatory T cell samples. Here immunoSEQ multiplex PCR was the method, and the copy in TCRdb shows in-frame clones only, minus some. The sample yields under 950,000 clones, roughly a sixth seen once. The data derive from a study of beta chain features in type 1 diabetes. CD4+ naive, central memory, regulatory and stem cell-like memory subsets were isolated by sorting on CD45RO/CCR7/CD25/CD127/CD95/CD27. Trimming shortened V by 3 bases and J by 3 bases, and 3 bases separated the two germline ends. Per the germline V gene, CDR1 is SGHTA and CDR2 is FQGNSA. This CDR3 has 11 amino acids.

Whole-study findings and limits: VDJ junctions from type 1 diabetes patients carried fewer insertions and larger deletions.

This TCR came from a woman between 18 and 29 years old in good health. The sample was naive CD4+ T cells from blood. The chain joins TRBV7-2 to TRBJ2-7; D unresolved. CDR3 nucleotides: TGTGCCAGCAGCTTGAACTACGAGCAGTACTTC. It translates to CASSLNYEQYF. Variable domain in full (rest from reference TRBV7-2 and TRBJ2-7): GAGVSQSPSNKVTEKGKDVELRCDPISGHTALYWYRQSLGQGLEFLIYFQGNSAPDKSGLPSDRFSAERTGGSVSTLTIQRTQQEDSAVYLCASSLNYEQYFGPGTRLTVT.